This T cell receptor beta chain stems from a study of vaccination effects on CD4 cells after COVID-19. Study background: The post-vaccine samples were taken, at the median, 72 days after the second dose.

On this clone itself: Its antigen remains unknown.

The study, taken as a whole, reports: There was marked clonal contraction among infection- and vaccine-induced clones late after vaccination.

The assay was immunoSEQ multiplex PCR, and TCRdb's table has in-frame clones only and misses some. The table includes about 73,000 clones, around 67% detected once. The CDR3 runs 16 residues. The V gene lost 0 bases and the J gene lost 4 bases, with 13 bases spanning the gap. Germline V gene data show CDR1 as LGHDT and CDR2 as YNNKEL (reference sequence). Culture proceeded for more than nine days, and CD4+ T cells were then isolated. Vaccine administered to participants consisted of two doses of either BNT162b2 or mRNA-1273. According to the study, vaccine recipients showed no prior SARS-CoV-2 infection and negative nucleocapsid antibodies. The authors replaced half the medium with IL-2 medium on days 3 and 7.

The sequences come from CD4+ T cells from PBMCs cultured without peptide, collected after COVID-19 vaccination. The sequence was obtained from a human donor who received a COVID-19 vaccine. V usage is TRBV3-1 (or the pseudogene TRBV3-2) and J usage is TRBJ2-1, with D possibly being TRBD1 or TRBD2 (5 bases each). CDR3 nucleotide sequence: TGTGCCAGCAGCCAAGATTTAGGGACCGTATACAATGAGCAGTTCTTC. Its translation is CASSQDLGTVYNEQFF.